Following are 28 T cell receptor beta chains from one sample sequenced in a study of blood T cell repertoires in COVID-19. The protocol was immunoSEQ multiplex PCR, while the TCRdb copy is restricted to in-frame clones and leaves out a portion. Of 180,000 or so clones in the sample, 86% were seen once. Sequenced: peripheral blood. The receptors were sampled from a woman aged 55 to 70 with COVID-19, enrolled during active disease.

J is TRBJ1-5 and V is TRBV4-1; D gene unclear. The CDR3 is 14 amino acids. CDR1 and CDR2 from the germline V gene are MGHRA and YSYEKL. Trimming cost V 1 base and J 1 base, with 5 bases left between them. The CDR3 here is CASSQGQSNQPQHF. In DNA form, the CDR3 reads TGCGCCAGCAGCCAAGGGCAGAGCAATCAGCCCCAGCATTTT.

The chain carries TRBV24-1 and TRBJ2-3, with TRBD2 matching over 12 bases. V shed 4 bases and J 3 bases; nucleotides not matched to a gene: 1. Germline values: CDR1 KGHDR, CDR2 SFDVKD. The CDR3 spans 15 residues. The DNA of the CDR3 is TGTGCCACCAGTGAACTAGCGGGAGGTACAGATACGCAGTATTTT. Protein: CATSELAGGTDTQYF.

About this clone: The sample contains more than one DNA sequence encoding this CDR3. The chain recombines TRBV30 with TRBJ1-1; 7 bases agree with TRBD1. The V gene's germline CDR1 is GTSNPN and CDR2 SVGIG (reference sequence). V shed 1 base and J 3 bases; nucleotides not matched to a gene: 2. CDR3 size: 13 residues. CDR3 DNA sequence: TGTGCCTGGAGTGGAGGGGGCCACACTGAAGCTTTCTTT. Translation: CAWSGGGHTEAFF.

This clone came up once. Additional DNA sequences in this sample encode the identical CDR3. The genes are TRBV12-5 and TRBJ1-1; D uncertain. Germline assignment: CDR1 LGHNT and CDR2 FRNRAP. This CDR3 is built from 14 residues. Trimming pared 9 bases from V and 1 base from J, leaving 15 bases between. CDR3 sequence: CASGATIPNTEAFF. CDR3 in DNA: TGTGCTAGCGGTGCTACGATACCGAACACTGAAGCTTTCTTT.

The chain joins TRBV24-1 to TRBJ2-7; unclear D gene. The germline V and J ends were trimmed by 2 bases and 3 bases, with 4 bases remaining between them. Germline-derived CDR1 and CDR2 are KGHDR and SFDVKD. This CDR3 spans 12 amino acids. The CDR3 region is CATSDSVYEQYF. In DNA, the CDR3 is TGTGCCACCAGTGATTCCGTCTACGAGCAGTACTTC.

The chain recombines TRBV2 with TRBJ1-2, with D possibly being TRBD1 (6 bases). The CDR3 loop spans 14 amino acids. V lost 9 bases and J lost 1, with 15 bases in between. Germline CDR1 reads SNHLY; CDR2 reads FYNNEI. CDR3 coding DNA: TGTGCCAGTAACCGGGACAAACTTAACTATGGCTACACCTTC. It encodes CASNRDKLNYGYTF.

The gene calls are TRBV4-1 and TRBJ2-2, with no clear D. This CDR3 has 17 amino acids. V was cut by 0 bases and J by 2 bases, with 13 bases left in between. CDR1 and CDR2 from the germline V gene are MGHRA and YSYEKL. DNA of the CDR3: TGCGCCAGCAGCCAAGAAGTAGGCAGCGCCAACACCGGGGAGCTGTTTTTT. Amino acid sequence: CASSQEVGSANTGELFF.

The rearrangement links TRBV4-1 to TRBJ2-1, with 7 bases fitting TRBD2. V shed 0 bases and J 2 bases; nucleotides not matched to a gene: 7. The CDR3 is 17 residues long. CDR1 and CDR2 from the germline V gene are MGHRA and YSYEKL. The CDR3 DNA reads TGCGCCAGCAGCCAAGATGGGGGAGGGGTGACCTACAATGAGCAGTTCTTC. Encoded protein: CASSQDGGGVTYNEQFF.

The rearrangement joins TRBV24-1 to TRBJ1-1, with D hard to call. Trimming removed 4 bases at V and 8 bases at J, with 19 bases between. The CDR3 extends over 15 amino acids. Germline loops: CDR1 KGHDR, CDR2 SFDVKD. This chain's CDR3 is CATSDSFGGIEEAFF. For the CDR3, the DNA is TGTGCCACCAGTGACTCATTTGGAGGCATAGAAGAAGCTTTCTTT.

This chain connects TRBV6-5 to TRBJ2-2, with 7 bases identical to TRBD2. The CDR3 covers 14 residues. With 5 bases clipped from V and 4 bases from J, the junction kept 4 bases outside the gene matches. CDR1 and CDR2 (germline): MNHEY, SVGAGI. The CDR3 loop reads CASSPWEGTGELFF. The CDR3 DNA is TGTGCCAGCAGTCCCTGGGAGGGCACCGGGGAGCTGTTTTTT.

The rearrangement uses TRBV7-8 and TRBJ1-5; TRBD1 aligns across 8 bases. Germline lookup yields CDR1 SGHVS and CDR2 FQNEAQ. Losses at the gene ends were 3 bases for V and 4 bases for J; bases not matched to a gene: 5. The CDR3 extends over 15 amino acids. CDR3 in amino acids: CASSFRTGTNQPQHF. The CDR3 region has the DNA TGTGCCAGCAGCTTTCGGACAGGGACAAATCAGCCCCAGCATTTT.

The rearrangement uses TRBV11-2 and TRBJ2-3; no firm D call. CDR1 SGHAT and CDR2 FQNNGV come from the germline V gene. The CDR3 is 13 residues long. Trimming removed 3 bases from V and 0 bases from J, with 4 bases in between. CDR3 nucleotides: TGTGCCAGCAGCTTTCTTAGCACAGATACGCAGTATTTT. Translated, it gives CASSFLSTDTQYF.

This chain uses TRBV5-4 with TRBJ2-7, with TRBD2 identical over 10 bases. Germline V gene sequence: CDR1 SGHNT, CDR2 YYREEE (reference sequence). The CDR3 spans 16 residues. With V trimmed by 4 bases and J by 3 bases, 10 bases remained unmatched. CDR3 in amino acids: CASSKLSGRALYEQYF. CDR3 coding DNA: TGTGCCAGCAGCAAGCTGAGCGGGAGGGCCCTCTACGAGCAGTACTTC.

V gene TRBV7-8 combines with J gene TRBJ2-5; 7 nucleotides align to TRBD2. V dropped 5 bases and J dropped 2; count of bases not matched to a gene: 5. Looked up from germline, CDR1 is SGHVS and CDR2 is FQNEAQ. This CDR3 spans 14 amino acids. CDR3: CASSPEREQETQYF. Here the CDR3 DNA reads TGTGCCAGCAGCCCCGAGCGGGAACAAGAGACCCAGTACTTC.

The chain links TRBV27 to TRBJ2-7, with 11 bases lining up with TRBD2. Looked up from germline, CDR1 is MNHEY and CDR2 is SMNVEV (reference sequence). With 3 bases clipped from V and 0 bases from J, the junction kept 4 bases outside the gene matches. The CDR3 loop spans 16 amino acids. The DNA of the CDR3 is TGTGCCAGCAGTTTGGGACTAGCGGTACCCTCCTACGAGCAGTACTTC. This translates into CASSLGLAVPSYEQYF.

In its sample, this clone was seen once. The chain has TRBV11-2 and TRBJ2-7; perhaps TRBD2 as D (5 bases). The V gene lost 4 bases and the J gene lost 5 bases, with 9 bases spanning the gap. There are 12 residues in the CDR3. Germline CDR1 is SGHAT and CDR2 is FQNNGV. The CDR3 loop is CASSSAGDEQYF. The CDR3 DNA follows: TGTGCCAGCAGCTCCGCGGGCGACGAGCAGTACTTC.

V gene TRBV30 combines with J gene TRBJ1-4; TRBD1 matches at 7 bases. The trim removed 4 bases at V and 5 bases at J, leaving 7 bases unmatched. This CDR3 is built from 14 residues. CDR1 is GTSNPN and CDR2 is SVGIG in the germline V gene (reference sequence). The CDR3: CAWNRQGLNEKLFF. The DNA of the CDR3 is TGTGCCTGGAATAGACAGGGCCTGAATGAAAAACTGTTTTTT. The whole variable domain, filled in from reference TRBV30 and TRBJ1-4, reads SQTIHQWPATLVQPVGSPLSLECTVEGTSNPNLYWYRQAAGRGLQLLFYSVGIGQISSEVPQNLSASRPQDRQFILSSKKLLLSDSGFYLCAWNRQGLNEKLFFGSGTQLSVL.

The chain is built from TRBV7-2 and TRBJ2-5; TRBD2 might be the D (5 bases). The CDR3 runs 14 residues. V was clipped by 4 bases and J by 2 bases, with 11 bases between them. Germline V lookup: CDR1 SGHTA, CDR2 FQGNSA. CDR3 sequence reads: CASSWSGLQETQYF. Written as DNA, the CDR3 is TGTGCCAGCAGCTGGAGCGGCCTTCAAGAGACCCAGTACTTC.

This clone has only one observation. The chain links TRBV7-8 to TRBJ2-7, with TRBD2 matching over 10 bases. In germline, CDR1 is SGHVS, CDR2 FQNEAQ. V lost 6 bases and J lost 6; bases outside the gene matches: 11. The CDR3 runs 15 residues. The CDR3 nucleotides are TGTGCCAGCAGGGCATCCCAAGCGGGAGGGCCCGAGCAGTACTTC. Its protein is CASRASQAGGPEQYF.

In its sample, this clone was seen once. The V call is TRBV6-2 or TRBV6-3, the J call TRBJ2-7; unclear D gene. This CDR3 spans 12 amino acids. Germline CDR1 and CDR2: MNHEY and SVGEGT. V was cut by 0 bases and J by 5 bases, with 5 bases left in between. The CDR3 protein is CASSYSAHEQYF. CDR3 in DNA: TGTGCCAGCAGTTACTCAGCTCACGAGCAGTACTTC.

This clone was seen just once. The chain joins TRBV5-6 to TRBJ2-7; D gene unclear. This CDR3 has 13 residues. Germline CDR1 SGHDT, CDR2 YYEEEE. Trimming removed 0 bases from V and 2 bases from J, with 6 bases in between. CDR3 DNA sequence: TGTGCCAGCAGCTTGGTGTCCGCCTACGAGCAGTACTTC. Amino acids: CASSLVSAYEQYF.

This chain connects TRBV5-6 to TRBJ1-5, with TRBD1 matching 8 bases. CDR1 and CDR2 from the germline V gene are SGHDT and YYEEEE. Trimming at V came to 2 bases and at J to 6 bases, leaving 7 bases not matched to a gene. The CDR3 totals 15 residues. The CDR3 DNA is TGTGCCAGCAGCTTTCGGCAGGGGGCTATTCAGCCCCAGCATTTT. This encodes CASSFRQGAIQPQHF.

The gene calls are TRBV3-1 (or the pseudogene TRBV3-2) and TRBJ2-7; D might be TRBD2 (6 bases). Trimming left V 9 bases short and J 3 bases short, with 15 bases between. There are 13 residues in the CDR3. Germline CDR1 and CDR2: LGHDT and YNNKEL (reference sequence). This CDR3 is CASGVGGLYEQYF. In DNA, the CDR3 is TGTGCCAGTGGCGTGGGAGGACTCTACGAGCAGTACTTC.

This rearrangement joins TRBV5-5 to TRBJ1-4; the D is unclear. This CDR3 comprises 15 residues. Deletions cut 4 bases from V and 7 bases from J, with 17 bases between. The V gene's germline CDR1 is SGHKS and CDR2 YYEKEE (reference sequence). CDR3 residues: CASSGMEKSAEKLFF. In DNA form, the CDR3 reads TGTGCCAGCAGCGGTATGGAGAAATCCGCTGAAAAACTGTTTTTT.

This clone was recorded once. This sequence joins TRBV6-5 and TRBJ1-1; 9 bases agree with TRBD1. V lost 6 bases to trimming and J lost 6 bases; unmatched junction nucleotides: 5. This CDR3 is 13 amino acids long. The germline gives CDR1 MNHEY, CDR2 SVGAGI. The DNA of the CDR3 is TGTGCCAGCAGGAGGACAGGGGACGCTGAAGCTTTCTTT. Its translation is CASRRTGDAEAFF.

The CDR3 DNA follows: TGCGCCAGCAGCCAAGGGACAGGGGGCGCCGAGCAGTACTTC. It encodes CASSQGTGGAEQYF. J is TRBJ2-7 and V is TRBV4-3, with TRBD1 matching over 11 bases. J was trimmed by 6 bases and V by 1 base; bases with no gene match: 2. Germline assignment: CDR1 LGHNA and CDR2 YSLEER. The CDR3 length is 14 residues.

The rearrangement uses TRBV11-2 and TRBJ1-1; no firm D call. This CDR3 contains 12 residues. V was pared by 6 bases and J by 10 bases, with 15 bases between. In germline, CDR1 is SGHAT, CDR2 FQNNGV. The CDR3 coding sequence is TGTGCCAGCAGTTCCGTGGAGGACCGAGCTTTCTTT. Translating gives CASSSVEDRAFF.

V gene TRBV6-2 or TRBV6-3 combines with J gene TRBJ2-2; TRBD1 agrees at 7 bases. After removal of 5 bases from V and 4 bases from J, the junction contained 4 bases not matched to a gene. CDR1 and CDR2 from the germline V gene are MNHEY and SVGEGT. There are 14 residues in the CDR3. This CDR3 is CASSTGDSTGELFF. Written as DNA, the CDR3 is TGTGCCAGCAGTACAGGGGATAGCACCGGGGAGCTGTTTTTT.